This T cell receptor (beta chain) was recorded in a study of blood T cell repertoires in COVID-19. Overall study: COVID-19 samples collected from the United States, Italy and Spain covered acute and convalescent phases. Sample material is recorded as cDNA or gDNA derived from T cells, B-cell-depleted T cells, or PBMCs.

The CDR3 length is 14 residues. Germline lookup yields CDR1 SGHTA and CDR2 FQGNSA. V was trimmed by 2 bases and J by 2 bases, leaving 9 bases between them. In the authors' methods: For nucleated cells, counts were estimated from reference gene primer amplification. This table comes from immunoSEQ multiplex PCR, and its TCRdb copy is limited to in-frame clones, with some not included. V and J calls and clone size are given by that table; D and trimming were obtained from the DNA. The sample lists 250,000 to 300,000 clones, approximately 87% occurring once. The genes are TRBV7-2 and TRBJ1-1, with a weak D call TRBD1 (5 bases). Sample: peripheral blood. The receptor was derived from a man between 60 and 70 years old who had recovered from COVID-19. CDR3 nucleotides: TGTGCCAGCAGCTTATCGGGGGGTAACACTGAAGCTTTCTTT. The encoded protein is CASSLSGGNTEAFF.